This T cell receptor beta chain stems from a study of T cells of healthy individuals. A single record per CDR3 protein comes from TCRdb applying MiXCR to the 5' RACE reads. This table holds some 100,000 distinct CDR3 sequences, around 17% found once. Germline V CDR1 and CDR2: MNHEY, SMNVEV (reference sequence). The germline V and J ends were trimmed by 3 bases and 1 base, with 3 bases remaining between them. This CDR3 is 12 amino acids long. This clonotype was recorded many times. The source of this sequence is a human donor in good health. The chain has TRBV27 and TRBJ2-5; D unclear. The CDR3 bases are TGTGCCAGCAGTTTGATCCAAGAGACCCAGTACTTC. As protein: CASSLIQETQYF.